The entry below describes one T cell receptor (beta chain). This may come from a read error, since a much larger clone is one base off. The CDR3 is made up of 15 amino acids. Germline assignment: CDR1 LNHDA and CDR2 SQIVND (reference sequence). Production of TCR beta cDNA used roughly 0.55 ug total RNA together with a constant-region primer. TCR beta libraries came from three nested multiplex PCR rounds using slightly modified ARM-PCR. A C-beta reverse primer and TRBV1-TRBV30 forward primers served in each of the first two PCR rounds, at 10 cycles apiece. TCRdb ran MiXCR on the multiplex PCR reads and lists one entry per CDR3 protein. This table holds 90,000 to 100,000 distinct CDR3 sequences, roughly 69% found once. These data belong to a study of tumor-infiltrating lymphocytes in primary liver carcinoma. Scientists recovered RNA and DNA together from roughly 20-30 mg of unsorted bulk tissue.

The receptor's source is a woman aged 55-70 years with primary liver carcinoma and hepatitis B virus infection. Sequenced input: liver tumor tissue from sampling region 5. Specified subset: tumor region T5, tumor centre. This chain uses TRBV19 with TRBJ2-2; no clear D gene. The CDR3 loop is CASSIGYANTAELFF. The CDR3 bases are TGTGCCAGTAGTATAGGCTACGCGAACACCGCGGAGCTGTTTTTT.